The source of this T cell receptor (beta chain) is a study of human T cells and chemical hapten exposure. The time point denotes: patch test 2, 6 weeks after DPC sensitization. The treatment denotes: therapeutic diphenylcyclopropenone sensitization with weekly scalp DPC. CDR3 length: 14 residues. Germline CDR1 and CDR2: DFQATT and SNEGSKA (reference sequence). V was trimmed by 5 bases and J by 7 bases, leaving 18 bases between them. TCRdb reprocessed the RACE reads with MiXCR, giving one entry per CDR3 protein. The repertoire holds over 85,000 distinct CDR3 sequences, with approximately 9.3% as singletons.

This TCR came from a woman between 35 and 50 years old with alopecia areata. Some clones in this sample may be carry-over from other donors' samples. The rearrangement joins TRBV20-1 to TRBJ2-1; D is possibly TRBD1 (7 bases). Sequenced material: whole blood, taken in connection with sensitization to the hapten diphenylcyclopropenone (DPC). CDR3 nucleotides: TGCAGTGCTCACCTCACCCCAGGGGGGAATGAGCAGTTCTTC. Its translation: CSAHLTPGGNEQFF.